The subject of this entry is one TCR beta chain. This CDR3 has 15 amino acids. CDR1 is SGHRS, CDR2 YFSETQ, per germline. The V end was cut by 8 bases, the J end by 0 bases, with 12 bases between. How the authors handled the data: Reference gene primers were amplified, and this amplification served to estimate nucleated cell counts. Sequenced by immunoSEQ multiplex PCR; TCRdb stores in-frame clones only, minus some. That table is the source of V, J and clone size, and D and trimming were worked out from the DNA. The table has around 87,000 clones, about nine tenths seen once. The sample belongs to a study of blood T cell repertoires in COVID-19. Overall study: Material from acute and convalescent COVID-19 was sourced from the United States, Italy and Spain. Sample material is recorded as cDNA or gDNA derived from T cells, B-cell-depleted T cells, or PBMCs.

Sequenced material: peripheral blood. The V and J genes are TRBV5-1 and TRBJ2-6; D might be TRBD1 (6 bases). The sequence was obtained from a man between 45 and 60 years old with acute or convalescent COVID-19. The CDR3 spells CASTGGNSGANVLTF. The CDR3 DNA sequence: TGCGCCAGTACTGGGGGCAACTCTGGGGCCAACGTCCTGACTTTC.